This T cell receptor (beta chain) is drawn from a study of memory CD8 T cells in hepatitis C reinfection (dated by TCRdb to about 2017). For the wider study: Among the donors, a few cleared two back-to-back HCV infections on their own, whereas two got rid of a primary infection but ended up chronically infected after reinfection. HCV reinfection was defined by a positive HCV RNA test following two negative tests taken at least 60 days apart. Peak reinfection samples were collected 3 to 8 weeks after reinfection was detected. The study tracked the TCR beta repertoire of virus-specific CD8 T cells longitudinally across an HCV reinfection episode in about 5 donors. Roughly five reinfection cases with stored pre-reinfection samples were identified between the late 2000s and the early 2010s. In the reinfection study, participants who had previously resolved an HCV infection were followed up every 3 months. Previously published longitudinal data on tetramer+ CD8 T cell frequency were used to select the peak reinfection time point. On the study overall, not on this receptor specifically: Because the study included only a few donors, definitive conclusions about public clonotypes linked to secondary clearance could not be reached.

CDR1 and CDR2, looked up from the germline V gene, are ENHRY and SYGVKD. At the junction V is shortened by 4 bases and J by 6 bases, with 13 bases in between. Taken from cysteine to valine, the CDR3 has 13 residues. Only CDR3 DNA remains: 39 bases, in frame from the first base. The receptor library was made with the immunoSEQ multiplex PCR assay. Genomic DNA was extracted from sorted cells, and the TCR beta V, D and J regions were sequenced by Adaptive Biotechnologies' automated high-throughput method. CDR3 regions were amplified with a two-step, bias-controlled multiplex PCR. Amplified TCR beta libraries were sequenced on an Illumina instrument. The original pipeline was this. Demultiplexed reads were processed to lower amplification and sequencing bias, and the IMGT database was used to assign CDR3 sequences to gene families. ImmunoSEQ software version 2.0 was used to analyze the repertoire data. Out-of-frame sequences and sequences containing stop codons in the CDR3 were removed from the clonotype lists. Clonotypes with a frequency below 0.01% were excluded because such low-frequency clonotypes corresponded to less than one cell. Richness was calculated by dividing observed richness by the number of input cells, and evenness was calculated by dividing Shannon entropy by the log of observed richness. Repertoire diversity and similarity between time points were quantified using Simpson diversity and Morisita-Horn overlap indices. Clonotypes were sorted into dominant (>1%), sub-dominant (0.5-0.99%), low abundance (0.1-0.49%) or lowest abundance (<0.1%) groups. A germline index was derived by subtracting total nucleotide additions from total CDR3 length and dividing the result by total CDR3 length. This is the immuneACCESS table as TCRdb keeps it, with only in-frame sequences that have V and J called. A part of the clones is gone; compared with another copy, unresolved V genes explain less than half, and the rest is unexplained. Clone size and V and J calls were adopted from that table, with D and trimming inferred from the DNA. The sample yields some 40,000 clones; 88% were counted once. Of the sample, about 1.3% falls within the top ten clones.

The label giving this sample's time point can be read as: peak reinfection, 3 to 8 weeks after reinfection detection. The sorted cells were sequenced directly ex vivo, without any in vitro expansion ahead of TCR sequencing. Donors were people who inject drugs enrolled in the Montreal Acute Hepatitis C Cohort Study (HEPCO) in Canada. As controls, total naive CD8 T cells, sorted as viable CD3+ CD8+ CD45RO-, were obtained from a couple of donors at each of the three reinfection time points. Before sorting, cryopreserved peripheral blood mononuclear cells were thawed, and CD8 T cells were purified from the thawed cells. CD8 T cells were enriched by negative selection with the MACS CD8+ T cell Isolation Kit. Cells were sorted on a BD FACSAria II sorter using FACSDiva software, and FlowJo was used for data analysis. About this clone: The clone's antigen remains unknown. Per-nucleotide qualities are absent, and no much larger clonotype sits a single base away.

The receptor chain draws on TRBV10-3 and TRBJ2-7, with TRBD1 tentatively as D gene (6 bases match). Sequencing input: naive CD8+ T cells sorted from blood. The cell subset or site label corresponds to: total naive CD8+CD45RO- T cells. The TCR originated in a man younger than 35 with hepatitis C virus infection. The CDR3 region reads CAISGTESPEQYV. At the DNA level, the sequence is TGTGCCATCAGTGGGACAGAGTCTCCCGAGCAGTACGTC.